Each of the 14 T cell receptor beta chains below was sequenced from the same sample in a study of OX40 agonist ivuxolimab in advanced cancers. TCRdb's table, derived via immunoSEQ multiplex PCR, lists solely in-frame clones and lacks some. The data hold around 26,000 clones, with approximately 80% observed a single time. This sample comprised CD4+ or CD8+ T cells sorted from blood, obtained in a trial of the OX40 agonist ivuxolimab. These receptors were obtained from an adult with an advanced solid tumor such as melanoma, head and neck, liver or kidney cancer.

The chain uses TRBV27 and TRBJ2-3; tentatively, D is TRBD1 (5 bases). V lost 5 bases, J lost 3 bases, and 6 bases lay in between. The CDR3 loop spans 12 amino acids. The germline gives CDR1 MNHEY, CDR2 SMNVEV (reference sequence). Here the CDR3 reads CASSPGTDTQYF. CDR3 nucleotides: TGTGCCAGCAGTCCAGGGACAGATACGCAGTATTTT.

The CDR3, as DNA: TGTGCCAGCAGTTACGCGCCTATCAACACGCAGTATTTT. Translation gives CASSYAPINTQYF. The V call is TRBV27, the J call TRBJ2-3; unclear D gene. Deletions cut 4 bases from V and 9 bases from J, with 14 bases between. CDR1 and CDR2 (germline): MNHEY, SMNVEV (reference sequence). The CDR3 totals 13 residues.

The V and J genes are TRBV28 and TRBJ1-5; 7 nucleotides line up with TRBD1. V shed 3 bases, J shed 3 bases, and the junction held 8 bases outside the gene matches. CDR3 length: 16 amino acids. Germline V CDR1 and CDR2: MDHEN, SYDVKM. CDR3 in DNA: TGTGCCAGCAGTTTGGCCCTGGGACAGCCCAATCAGCCCCAGCATTTT. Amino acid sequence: CASSLALGQPNQPQHF.

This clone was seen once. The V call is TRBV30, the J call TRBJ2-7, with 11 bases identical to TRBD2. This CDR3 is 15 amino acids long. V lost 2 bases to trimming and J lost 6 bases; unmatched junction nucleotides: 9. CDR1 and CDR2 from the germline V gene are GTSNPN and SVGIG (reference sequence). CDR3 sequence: CAWSRLAGGPREQYF. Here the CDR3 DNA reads TGTGCCTGGAGTCGGTTAGCGGGGGGGCCGCGCGAGCAGTACTTC.

The CDR3 coding sequence is TGTGCCAGCAGCCCAACCACAGATACGCAGTATTTT. Amino acid sequence: CASSPTTDTQYF. This chain joins TRBV6-5 and TRBJ2-3; D gene unclear. Between the trimmed V and J ends, which lost 6 bases and 2 bases, there was a span of 6 bases. Germline CDR1 MNHEY, CDR2 SVGAGI. The CDR3 loop spans 12 amino acids.

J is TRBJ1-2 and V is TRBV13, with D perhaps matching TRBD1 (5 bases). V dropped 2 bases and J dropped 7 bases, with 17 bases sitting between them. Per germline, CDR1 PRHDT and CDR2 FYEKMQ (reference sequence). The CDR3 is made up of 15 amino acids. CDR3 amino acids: CASSLWGVGRGGYTF. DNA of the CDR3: TGTGCCAGCAGCTTATGGGGCGTCGGGAGGGGTGGCTACACCTTC. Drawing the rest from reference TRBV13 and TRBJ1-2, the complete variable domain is AAGVIQSPRHLIKEKRETATLKCYPIPRHDTVYWYQQGPGQDPQFLISFYEKMQSDKGSIPDRFSAQQFSDYHSELNMSSLELGDSALYFCASSLWGVGRGGYTFGSGTRLTVV.

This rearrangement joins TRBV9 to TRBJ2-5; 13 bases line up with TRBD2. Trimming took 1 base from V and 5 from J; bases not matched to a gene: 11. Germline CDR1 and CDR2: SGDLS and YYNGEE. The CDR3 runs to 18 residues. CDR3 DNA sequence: TGTGCCAGCAGCGTACTTGATGGACTAGCGGGGGCCTGGGAGACCCAGTACTTC. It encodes CASSVLDGLAGAWETQYF.

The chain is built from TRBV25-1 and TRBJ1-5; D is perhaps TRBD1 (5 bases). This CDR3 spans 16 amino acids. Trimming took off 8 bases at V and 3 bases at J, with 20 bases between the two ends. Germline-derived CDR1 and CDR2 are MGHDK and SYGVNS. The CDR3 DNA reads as TGTGCCAGCCAAACACCGACGGGACGGCACAATCAGCCCCAGCATTTT. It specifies CASQTPTGRHNQPQHF.

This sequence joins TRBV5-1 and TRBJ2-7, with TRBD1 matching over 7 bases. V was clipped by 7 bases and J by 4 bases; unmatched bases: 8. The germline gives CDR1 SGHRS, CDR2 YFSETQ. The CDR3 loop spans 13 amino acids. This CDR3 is CASSKGGLYEQYF. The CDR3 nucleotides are TGCGCCAGCTCTAAAGGGGGCTTATACGAGCAGTACTTC. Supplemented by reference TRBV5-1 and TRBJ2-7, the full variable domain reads KAGVTQTPRYLIKTRGQQVTLSCSPISGHRSVSWYQQTPGQGLQFLFEYFSETQRNKGNFPGRFSGRQFSNSRSEMNVSTLELGDSALYLCASSKGGLYEQYFGPGTRLTVT.

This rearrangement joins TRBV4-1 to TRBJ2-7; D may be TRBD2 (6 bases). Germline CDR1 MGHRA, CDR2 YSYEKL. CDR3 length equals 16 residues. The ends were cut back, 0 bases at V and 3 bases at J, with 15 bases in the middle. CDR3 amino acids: CASSQDHTGAGYEQYF. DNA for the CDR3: TGCGCCAGCAGCCAAGATCATACGGGAGCGGGCTACGAGCAGTACTTC.

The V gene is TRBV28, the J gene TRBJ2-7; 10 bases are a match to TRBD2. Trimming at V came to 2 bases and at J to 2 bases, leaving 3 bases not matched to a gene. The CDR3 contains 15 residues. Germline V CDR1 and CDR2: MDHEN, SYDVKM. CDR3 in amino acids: CASSLVSGRTYEQYF. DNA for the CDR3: TGTGCCAGCAGTTTAGTTAGCGGGAGGACCTACGAGCAGTACTTC. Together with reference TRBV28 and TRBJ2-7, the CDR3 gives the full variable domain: DVKVTQSSRYLVKRTGEKVFLECVQDMDHENMFWYRQDPGLGLRLIYFSYDVKMKEKGDIPEGYSVSREKKERFSLILESASTNQTSMYLCASSLVSGRTYEQYFGPGTRLTVT.

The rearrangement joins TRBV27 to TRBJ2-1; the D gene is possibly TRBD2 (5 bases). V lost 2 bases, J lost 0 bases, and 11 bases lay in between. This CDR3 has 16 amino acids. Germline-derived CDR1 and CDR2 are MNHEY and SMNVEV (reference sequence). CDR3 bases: TGTGCCAGCAGTTTACTCTGGGAGCTCTCCTACAATGAGCAGTTCTTC. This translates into CASSLLWELSYNEQFF.

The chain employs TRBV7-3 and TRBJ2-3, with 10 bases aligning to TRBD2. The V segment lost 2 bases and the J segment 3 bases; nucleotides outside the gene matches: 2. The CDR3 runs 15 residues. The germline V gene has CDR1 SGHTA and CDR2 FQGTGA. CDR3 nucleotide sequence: TGTGCCAGCAGCTTACTAGCGGGAGTGACAGATACGCAGTATTTT. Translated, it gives CASSLLAGVTDTQYF.

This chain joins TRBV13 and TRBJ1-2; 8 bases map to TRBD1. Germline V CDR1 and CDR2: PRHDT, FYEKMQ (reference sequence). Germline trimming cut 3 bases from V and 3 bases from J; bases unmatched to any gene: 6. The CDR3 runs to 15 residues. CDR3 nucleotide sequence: TGTGCCAGCAGCTTTGGACAGGGAGCTCACTATGGCTACACCTTC. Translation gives CASSFGQGAHYGYTF.